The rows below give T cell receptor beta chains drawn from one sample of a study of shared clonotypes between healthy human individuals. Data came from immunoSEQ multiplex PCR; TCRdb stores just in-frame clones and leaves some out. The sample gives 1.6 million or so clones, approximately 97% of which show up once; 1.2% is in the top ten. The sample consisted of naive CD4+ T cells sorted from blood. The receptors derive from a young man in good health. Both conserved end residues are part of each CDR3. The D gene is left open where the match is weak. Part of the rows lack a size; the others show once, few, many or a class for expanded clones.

CDR3aa: CASSFVGLAGDNEQFF
CDR3nt: TGTGCCAGCAGTTTCGTCGGACTAGCGGGAGACAATGAGCAGTTCTTC
j_gene: TRBJ2-1
d_gene: TRBD2
v_gene: TRBV27
abundance: NA

CDR3aa: CASTTPGISTQYF
CDR3nt: TGTGCCTCTACCACCCCCGGCATTTCTACGCAGTATTTT
j_gene: TRBJ2-3
d_gene: NA
v_gene: TRBV2
abundance: NA

CDR3aa: CAISESHLGGTDTQYF
CDR3nt: TGTGCCATCAGTGAGTCCCACCTGGGGGGCACAGATACGCAGTATTTT
j_gene: TRBJ2-3
d_gene: NA
v_gene: TRBV10-3
abundance: once

CDR3aa: CASSRDRALGGYTF
CDR3nt: TGTGCCAGCAGCCGGGACAGGGCCCTGGGTGGCTACACCTTC
j_gene: TRBJ1-2
d_gene: TRBD1
v_gene: TRBV7-2
abundance: NA

CDR3aa: CASSLGSLGSVYEQYF
CDR3nt: TGTGCCAGCAGCTTGGGGAGTCTAGGTTCGGTCTACGAGCAGTACTTC
j_gene: TRBJ2-7
d_gene: NA
v_gene: TRBV5-4
abundance: NA

CDR3aa: CASSVSSVNTDTQYF
CDR3nt: TGTGCCAGCAGCGTAAGCTCTGTCAACACAGATACGCAGTATTTT
j_gene: TRBJ2-3
d_gene: NA
v_gene: TRBV9
abundance: NA

CDR3aa: CASSQDLFTGELFF
CDR3nt: TGTGCCAGCAGCCAAGACCTGTTCACCGGGGAGCTGTTTTTT
j_gene: TRBJ2-2
d_gene: NA
v_gene: TRBV14
abundance: NA

CDR3aa: CASSLRVSDFGMNTEAFF
CDR3nt: TGCGCCAGCAGCTTAAGAGTGTCGGACTTTGGGATGAACACTGAAGCTTTCTTT
j_gene: TRBJ1-1
d_gene: NA
v_gene: TRBV5-1
abundance: NA

CDR3aa: CASSPTRDSSYEQYF
CDR3nt: TGTGCCAGCAGCCCTACCCGGGACAGCTCCTACGAGCAGTACTTC
j_gene: TRBJ2-7
d_gene: TRBD1
v_gene: TRBV7-2
abundance: NA

CDR3aa: CASSPQEGGEAGYTF
CDR3nt: TGTGCCAGCAGCCCCCAAGAGGGGGGAGAAGCTGGCTACACCTTC
j_gene: TRBJ1-2
d_gene: NA
v_gene: TRBV27
abundance: NA

CDR3aa: CASSESGGLAGSEQFF
CDR3nt: TGCGCCAGCAGTGAGTCTGGGGGACTAGCGGGCTCGGAGCAGTTCTTC
j_gene: TRBJ2-1
d_gene: TRBD2
v_gene: TRBV10-1
abundance: NA

CDR3aa: CASSVAGISYEQYF
CDR3nt: TGTGCCAGCAGTGTAGCGGGGATCTCCTACGAGCAGTACTTC
j_gene: TRBJ2-7
d_gene: TRBD2
v_gene: TRBV25-1
abundance: NA

CDR3aa: CASRTGGQDTQYF
CDR3nt: TGTGCCAGCAGAACAGGGGGCCAGGATACGCAGTATTTT
j_gene: TRBJ2-3
d_gene: TRBD1
v_gene: TRBV6-5
abundance: NA

CDR3aa: CASTSGRGRRNNEQFF
CDR3nt: TGTGCCAGCACCTCCGGCCGCGGGAGGAGGAACAATGAGCAGTTCTTC
j_gene: TRBJ2-1
d_gene: TRBD2
v_gene: TRBV25-1
abundance: NA

CDR3aa: CASSSLGPEAFF
CDR3nt: TGTGCCAGCTCATCCTTGGGACCTGAAGCTTTCTTT
j_gene: TRBJ1-1
d_gene: NA
v_gene: TRBV18
abundance: NA

CDR3aa: CASSSTSGNHNEQFF
CDR3nt: TGTGCCAGCAGCTCAACTAGCGGAAACCACAATGAGCAGTTCTTC
j_gene: TRBJ2-1
d_gene: TRBD2
v_gene: TRBV5-4
abundance: NA

CDR3aa: CATQQVDEKLFF
CDR3nt: TGTGCCACCCAACAGGTAGATGAAAAACTGTTTTTT
j_gene: TRBJ1-4
d_gene: NA
v_gene: TRBV6-1
abundance: NA

CDR3aa: CASSPRSGSTGELFF
CDR3nt: TGTGCCAGCAGTCCCCGTAGCGGTTCCACCGGGGAGCTGTTTTTT
j_gene: TRBJ2-2
d_gene: NA
v_gene: TRBV28
abundance: NA

CDR3aa: CAISGGLGNEQFF
CDR3nt: TGTGCCATCAGCGGCGGGCTAGGCAATGAGCAGTTCTTC
j_gene: TRBJ2-1
d_gene: NA
v_gene: TRBV10-3
abundance: NA

CDR3aa: CASSFDRDTGELFF
CDR3nt: TGTGCCAGCAGTTTCGACAGGGATACCGGGGAGCTGTTTTTT
j_gene: TRBJ2-2
d_gene: TRBD1
v_gene: TRBV27
abundance: NA

CDR3aa: CASSPQVWGNEKLFF
CDR3nt: TGTGCCAGCAGCCCCCAGGTTTGGGGAAATGAAAAACTGTTTTTT
j_gene: TRBJ1-4
d_gene: NA
v_gene: TRBV9
abundance: NA

CDR3aa: CASRTGYGNEQFF
CDR3nt: TGTGCCAGCCGGACAGGGTATGGCAATGAGCAGTTCTTC
j_gene: TRBJ2-1
d_gene: TRBD1
v_gene: TRBV19
abundance: NA

CDR3aa: CASSRTGSNTGELFF
CDR3nt: TGTGCCAGCAGCCGCACCGGGTCGAACACCGGGGAGCTGTTTTTT
j_gene: TRBJ2-2
d_gene: NA
v_gene: TRBV7-6
abundance: NA

CDR3aa: CASSLERRTYNEQFF
CDR3nt: TGTGCCAGCAGCTTAGAGCGGCGAACCTACAATGAGCAGTTCTTC
j_gene: TRBJ2-1
d_gene: NA
v_gene: TRBV7-2
abundance: NA